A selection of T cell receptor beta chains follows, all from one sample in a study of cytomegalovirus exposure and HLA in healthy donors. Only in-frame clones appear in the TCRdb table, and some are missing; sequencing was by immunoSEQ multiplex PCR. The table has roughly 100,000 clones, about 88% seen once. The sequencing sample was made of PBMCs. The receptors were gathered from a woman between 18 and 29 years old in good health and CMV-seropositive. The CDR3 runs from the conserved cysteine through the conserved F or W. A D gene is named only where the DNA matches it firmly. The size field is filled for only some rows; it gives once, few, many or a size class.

CDR3 DNA: TGCGCCAGCAGCCAAGAGGATCTAGGCGGGATGAACACCGGGGAGCTGTTTTTT
CDR3 protein: CASSQEDLGGMNTGELFF
J gene: TRBJ2-2
V gene: TRBV4-1
D gene: NA
clone size: NA

CDR3 DNA: TGCGCCAGCAGCTTGGACGGGGGACCCTACGAGCAGTACTTC
CDR3 protein: CASSLDGGPYEQYF
J gene: TRBJ2-7
V gene: TRBV5-1
D gene: NA
clone size: few

CDR3 DNA: TGTGCCAGCAGTGCCCTCGCGGGGGGCGGAGGGTATGCTTTCTTT
CDR3 protein: CASSALAGGGGYAFF
J gene: TRBJ1-1
V gene: TRBV6-4
D gene: NA
clone size: once

CDR3 DNA: TGCGCCAGCAGCTTGTATCCCCGCGAGGGCAGCTCCTACGAGCAGTACTTC
CDR3 protein: CASSLYPREGSSYEQYF
J gene: TRBJ2-7
V gene: TRBV5-1
D gene: NA
clone size: NA

CDR3 DNA: TGTGCCAGTAGTACGGCCGGGACATTCTACGAGCAGTACTTC
CDR3 protein: CASSTAGTFYEQYF
J gene: TRBJ2-7
V gene: TRBV19
D gene: NA
clone size: NA

CDR3 DNA: TGTGCCAGTAGTATTAAGCGGGAGAGGGGCGAGCAGTACTTC
CDR3 protein: CASSIKRERGEQYF
J gene: TRBJ2-7
V gene: TRBV19
D gene: TRBD2
clone size: once

CDR3 DNA: TGTGCCAGCAGTTCACAGGGATTGAGCAATCAGCCCCAGCATTTT
CDR3 protein: CASSSQGLSNQPQHF
J gene: TRBJ1-5
V gene: TRBV27
D gene: NA
clone size: NA

CDR3 DNA: TGTGCCAGCAGCACTAGCGGGCCCGAGACCCAGTACTTC
CDR3 protein: CASSTSGPETQYF
J gene: TRBJ2-5
V gene: TRBV5-4
D gene: TRBD2
clone size: NA

CDR3 DNA: TGTGCCAGCAGCGGGGGACGCCGGGACAGGAATTCACCCCTCCACTTT
CDR3 protein: CASSGGRRDRNSPLHF
J gene: TRBJ1-6
V gene: TRBV5-6
D gene: TRBD1
clone size: NA

CDR3 DNA: TGTGCCTGGAGTGTCCGGGACAGGGGTTTTCAGCCCCAGCATTTT
CDR3 protein: CAWSVRDRGFQPQHF
J gene: TRBJ1-5
V gene: TRBV30
D gene: TRBD1
clone size: NA

CDR3 DNA: TGTGCCAGCAGCAGGGAGGACATGAGCTCCTACGAGCAGTACTTC
CDR3 protein: CASSREDMSSYEQYF
J gene: TRBJ2-7
V gene: TRBV7-8
D gene: NA
clone size: NA

CDR3 DNA: TGTGCCGTTGGGACTCCCACCTACGAGCAGTACTTC
CDR3 protein: CAVGTPTYEQYF
J gene: TRBJ2-7
V gene: TRBV10-3
D gene: NA
clone size: few

CDR3 DNA: TGTGCCACCAGCAGGGGACTCGGGGATTATGAGCAGTTCTTC
CDR3 protein: CATSRGLGDYEQFF
J gene: TRBJ2-1
V gene: TRBV15
D gene: NA
clone size: NA

CDR3 DNA: TGTGCTAGTGGTTTGCCCCCAAAGACAGGGTTCGGGAACGAGCAGTACTTC
CDR3 protein: CASGLPPKTGFGNEQYF
J gene: TRBJ2-7
V gene: TRBV12-5
D gene: TRBD1
clone size: NA

CDR3 DNA: TGTGCCAGCGGCCTTACAGGGCCGGCGGATTTT
CDR3 protein: CASGLTGPADF
J gene: TRBJ1-5
V gene: TRBV2
D gene: NA
clone size: NA

CDR3 DNA: TGTGCCAGCAGTGAGAGGACAGGGCCTGGGGCTTTCTTT
CDR3 protein: CASSERTGPGAFF
J gene: TRBJ1-1
V gene: TRBV6-1
D gene: TRBD1
clone size: NA

CDR3 DNA: TGTGCCAGCAGCCGACAGGGTATGGACACTGAAGCTTTCTTT
CDR3 protein: CASSRQGMDTEAFF
J gene: TRBJ1-1
V gene: TRBV7-8
D gene: TRBD1
clone size: NA

CDR3 DNA: TGTGCCAGCAGTTTATTAGCAGGGACAGGAGATACGCAGTATTTT
CDR3 protein: CASSLLAGTGDTQYF
J gene: TRBJ2-3
V gene: TRBV27
D gene: TRBD1
clone size: NA